This T cell receptor beta chain was observed in a study of neoadjuvant anti-PD-1 for oral cavity cancer. About the research overall: Non-progressing patients received a fourth nivolumab dose near day 43, then surgery on days 50-56. Study findings and constraints: Higher pretreatment blood Treg/Th17 ratios correlated with higher pretreatment blood and lower post-treatment tumor TCRbeta clonality.

Using immunoSEQ multiplex PCR, the repertoire was profiled, and TCRdb retains in-frame clones only, with some absent. The table includes around 67,000 clones, about nine tenths detected once. This clone was detected once. Antigen unknown. Time point noted: after neoadjuvant nivolumab, at surgical resection. The patients had HPV-negative, locally advanced oral cavity squamous cell carcinoma. Germline-derived CDR1 and CDR2 are SGDLS and YYNGEE. Trimming pared 3 bases from V and 7 bases from J, leaving 21 bases between. The CDR3 is 16 amino acids. The sample in question was PBMCs, obtained after nivolumab (anti-PD-1) treatment. The V gene is TRBV9, the J gene TRBJ2-3; TRBD1 is a possible D gene (5 bases). The sequence came from a person between 40 and 85 years old with oral cavity squamous cell carcinoma. In nucleotides, the CDR3 is TGTGCCAGCAGCGGACCACTTTTTGGGGCGATGAATACGCAGTATTTT. It translates to CASSGPLFGAMNTQYF.